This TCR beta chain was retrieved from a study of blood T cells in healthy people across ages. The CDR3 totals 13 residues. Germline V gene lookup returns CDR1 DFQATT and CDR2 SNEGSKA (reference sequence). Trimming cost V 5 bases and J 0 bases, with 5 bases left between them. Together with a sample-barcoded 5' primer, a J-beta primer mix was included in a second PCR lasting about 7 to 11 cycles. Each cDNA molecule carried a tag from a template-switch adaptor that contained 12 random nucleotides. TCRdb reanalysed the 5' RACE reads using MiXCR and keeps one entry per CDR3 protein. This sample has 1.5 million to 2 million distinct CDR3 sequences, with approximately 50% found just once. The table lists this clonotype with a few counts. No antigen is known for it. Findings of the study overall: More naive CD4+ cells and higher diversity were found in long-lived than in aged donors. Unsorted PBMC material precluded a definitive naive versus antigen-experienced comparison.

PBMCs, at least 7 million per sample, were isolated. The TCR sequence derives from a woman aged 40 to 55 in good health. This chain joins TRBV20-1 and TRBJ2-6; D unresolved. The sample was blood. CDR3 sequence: CSAADSGANVLTF. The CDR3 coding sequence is TGCAGTGCTGCCGACTCTGGGGCCAACGTCCTGACTTTC.